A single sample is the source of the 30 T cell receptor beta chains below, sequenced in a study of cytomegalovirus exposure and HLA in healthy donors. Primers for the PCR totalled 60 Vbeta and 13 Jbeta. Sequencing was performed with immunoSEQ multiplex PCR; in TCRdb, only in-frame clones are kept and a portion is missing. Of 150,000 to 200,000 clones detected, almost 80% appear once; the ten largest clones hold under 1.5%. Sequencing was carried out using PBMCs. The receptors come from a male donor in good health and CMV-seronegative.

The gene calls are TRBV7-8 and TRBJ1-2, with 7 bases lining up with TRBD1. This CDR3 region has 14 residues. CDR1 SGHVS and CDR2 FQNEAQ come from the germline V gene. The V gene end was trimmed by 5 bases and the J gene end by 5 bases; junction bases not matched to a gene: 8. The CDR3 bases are TGTGCCAGCAGCCCAGACAGGGCGCGGTATGGCTACACCTTC. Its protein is CASSPDRARYGYTF.

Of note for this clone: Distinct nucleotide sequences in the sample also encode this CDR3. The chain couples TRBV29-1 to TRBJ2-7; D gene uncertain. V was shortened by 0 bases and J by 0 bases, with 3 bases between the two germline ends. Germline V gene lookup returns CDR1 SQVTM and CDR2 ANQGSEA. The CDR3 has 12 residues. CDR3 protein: CSVEDSSYEQYF. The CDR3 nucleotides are TGCAGCGTTGAAGACAGCTCCTACGAGCAGTACTTC.

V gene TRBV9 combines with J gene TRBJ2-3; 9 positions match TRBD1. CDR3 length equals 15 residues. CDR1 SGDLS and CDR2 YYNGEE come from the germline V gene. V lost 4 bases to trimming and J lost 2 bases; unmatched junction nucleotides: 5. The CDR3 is CASSPWDRVTDTQYF. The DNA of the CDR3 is TGTGCCAGCAGCCCCTGGGACAGGGTCACAGATACGCAGTATTTT.

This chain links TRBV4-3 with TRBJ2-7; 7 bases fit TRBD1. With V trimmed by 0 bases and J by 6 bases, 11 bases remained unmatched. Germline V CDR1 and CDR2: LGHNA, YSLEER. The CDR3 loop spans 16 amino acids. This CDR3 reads CASSQDVVKTGSEQYF. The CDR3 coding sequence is TGCGCCAGCAGCCAAGATGTGGTAAAGACAGGGTCCGAGCAGTACTTC.

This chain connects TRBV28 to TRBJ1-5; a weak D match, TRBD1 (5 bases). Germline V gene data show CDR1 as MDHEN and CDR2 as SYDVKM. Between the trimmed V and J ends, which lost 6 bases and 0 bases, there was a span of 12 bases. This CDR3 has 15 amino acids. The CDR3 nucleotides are TGTGCCAGCAGCCCCGGAGGGGCTAGCAATCAGCCCCAGCATTTT. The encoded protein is CASSPGGASNQPQHF.

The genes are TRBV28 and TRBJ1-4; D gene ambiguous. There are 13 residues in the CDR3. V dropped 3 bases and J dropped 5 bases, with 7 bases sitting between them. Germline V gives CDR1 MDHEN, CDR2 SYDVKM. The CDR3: CASSLSRNEKLFF. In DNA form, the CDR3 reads TGTGCCAGCAGTTTGTCCAGGAATGAAAAACTGTTTTTT. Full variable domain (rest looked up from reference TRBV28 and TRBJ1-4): DVKVTQSSRYLVKRTGEKVFLECVQDMDHENMFWYRQDPGLGLRLIYFSYDVKMKEKGDIPEGYSVSREKKERFSLILESASTNQTSMYLCASSLSRNEKLFFGSGTQLSVL.

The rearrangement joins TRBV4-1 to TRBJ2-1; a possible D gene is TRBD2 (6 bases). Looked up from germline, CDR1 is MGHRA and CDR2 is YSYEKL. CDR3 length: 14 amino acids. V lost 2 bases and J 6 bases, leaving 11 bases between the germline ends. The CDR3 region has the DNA TGCGCCAGCAGCCAACGGGAGAGTCTCAATGAGCAGTTCTTC. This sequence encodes CASSQRESLNEQFF.

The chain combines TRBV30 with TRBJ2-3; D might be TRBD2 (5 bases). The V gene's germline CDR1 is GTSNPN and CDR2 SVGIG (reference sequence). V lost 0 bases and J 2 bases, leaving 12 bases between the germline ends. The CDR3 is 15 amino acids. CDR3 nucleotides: TGTGCCTGGAGTGTCCCTAGCAGACACACAGATACGCAGTATTTT. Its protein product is CAWSVPSRHTDTQYF.

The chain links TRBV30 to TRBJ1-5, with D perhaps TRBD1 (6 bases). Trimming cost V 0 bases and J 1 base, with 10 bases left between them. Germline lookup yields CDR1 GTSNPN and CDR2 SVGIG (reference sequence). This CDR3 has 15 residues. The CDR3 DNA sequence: TGTGCCTGGAGTGTACGAAGGGGGAGCAATCAGCCCCAGCATTTT. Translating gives CAWSVRRGSNQPQHF. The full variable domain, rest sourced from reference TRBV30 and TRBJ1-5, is SQTIHQWPATLVQPVGSPLSLECTVEGTSNPNLYWYRQAAGRGLQLLFYSVGIGQISSEVPQNLSASRPQDRQFILSSKKLLLSDSGFYLCAWSVRRGSNQPQHFGDGTRLSIL.

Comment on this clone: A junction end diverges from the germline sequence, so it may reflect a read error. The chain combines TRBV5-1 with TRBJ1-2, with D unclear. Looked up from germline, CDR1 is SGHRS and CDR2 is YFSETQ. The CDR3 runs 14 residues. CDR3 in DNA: TGCGCCAGCAGCTTGGGAGACCCTAACTATGTCTACACCTTC. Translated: CASSLGDPNYVYTF.

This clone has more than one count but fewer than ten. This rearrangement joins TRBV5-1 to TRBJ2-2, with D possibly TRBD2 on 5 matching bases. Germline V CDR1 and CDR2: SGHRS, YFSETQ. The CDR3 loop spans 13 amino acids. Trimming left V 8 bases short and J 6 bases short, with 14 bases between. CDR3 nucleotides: TGCGCCAGTAGGGAGCAAGGCGCCGGGGAGCTGTTTTTT. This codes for CASREQGAGELFF.

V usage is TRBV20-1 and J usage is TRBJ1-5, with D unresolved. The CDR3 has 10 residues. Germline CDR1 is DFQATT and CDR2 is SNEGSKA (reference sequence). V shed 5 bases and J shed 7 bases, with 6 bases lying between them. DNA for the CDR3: TGCAGTGCTGTTAGACAGCCCCAGCATTTT. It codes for CSAVRQPQHF.

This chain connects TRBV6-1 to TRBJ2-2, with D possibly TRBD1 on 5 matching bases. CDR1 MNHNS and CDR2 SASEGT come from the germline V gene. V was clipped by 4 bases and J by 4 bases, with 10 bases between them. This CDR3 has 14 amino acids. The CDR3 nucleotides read TGTGCCAGCAGTGCGGTAGGGGTCACCGGGGAGCTGTTTTTT. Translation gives CASSAVGVTGELFF.

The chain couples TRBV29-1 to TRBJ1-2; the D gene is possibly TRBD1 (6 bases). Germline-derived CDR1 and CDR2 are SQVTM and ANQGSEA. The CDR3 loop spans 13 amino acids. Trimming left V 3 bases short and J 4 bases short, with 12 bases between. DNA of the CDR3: TGCAGCGTTGATAACAGGGCCGGCTATGGCTACACCTTC. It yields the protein CSVDNRAGYGYTF.

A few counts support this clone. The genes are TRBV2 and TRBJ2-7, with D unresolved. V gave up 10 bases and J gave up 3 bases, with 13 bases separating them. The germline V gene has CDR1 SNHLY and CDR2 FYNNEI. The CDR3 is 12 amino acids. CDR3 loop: CATRPASYEQYF. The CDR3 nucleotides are TGTGCCACCCGACCGGCTAGCTACGAGCAGTACTTC.

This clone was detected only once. This CDR3 reads CASSQGWGRESGTQYF. In DNA form, the CDR3 reads TGCGCCAGCAGCCAGGGTTGGGGGCGGGAGTCTGGTACGCAGTATTTT. V and J are TRBV4-1 and TRBJ2-3; a possible D gene is TRBD2 (7 bases). Trimming shortened V by 3 bases and J by 8 bases, and 21 bases separated the two germline ends. CDR1 is MGHRA, CDR2 YSYEKL, per germline. The CDR3 has 16 amino acids.

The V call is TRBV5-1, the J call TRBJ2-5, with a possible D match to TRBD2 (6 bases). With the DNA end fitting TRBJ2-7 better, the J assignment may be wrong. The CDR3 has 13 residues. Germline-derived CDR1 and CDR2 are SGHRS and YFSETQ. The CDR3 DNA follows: TGCGCCAGCAGCACGGGGGACTCCTACGAGCAGTACTTC. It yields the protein CASSTGDSYEQYF.

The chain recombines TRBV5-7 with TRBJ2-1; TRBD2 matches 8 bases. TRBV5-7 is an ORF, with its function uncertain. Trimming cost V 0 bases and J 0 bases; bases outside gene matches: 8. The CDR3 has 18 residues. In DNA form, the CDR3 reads TGTGCCAGCAGCTTGGAGGTCGGGGGGGCTGACTCCTACAATGAGCAGTTCTTC. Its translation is CASSLEVGGADSYNEQFF.

This CDR3 is CASSPRLAGEETQYF. The CDR3 DNA reads TGTGCCAGCAGCCCGCGACTAGCGGGGGAAGAGACCCAGTACTTC. V is TRBV7-3 and J is TRBJ2-5; 12 bases line up with TRBD2. The CDR3 has 15 residues. V lost 5 bases, J lost 3 bases, and 4 bases stayed unmatched. From germline, CDR1 is SGHTA and CDR2 FQGTGA.

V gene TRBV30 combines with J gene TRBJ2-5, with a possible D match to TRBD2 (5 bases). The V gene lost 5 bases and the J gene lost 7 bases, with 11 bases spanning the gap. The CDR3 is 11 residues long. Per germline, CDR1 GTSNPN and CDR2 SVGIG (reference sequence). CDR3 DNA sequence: TGTGCCTGGGAAGCGGTTGCGACCCAGTACTTC. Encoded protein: CAWEAVATQYF.

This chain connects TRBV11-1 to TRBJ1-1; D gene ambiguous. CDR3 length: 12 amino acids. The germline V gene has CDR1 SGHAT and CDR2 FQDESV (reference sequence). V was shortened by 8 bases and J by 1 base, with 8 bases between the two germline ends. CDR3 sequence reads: CASPGGNTEAFF. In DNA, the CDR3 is TGTGCCAGCCCAGGAGGGAACACTGAAGCTTTCTTT.

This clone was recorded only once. CDR3 coding DNA: TGTGCCAGCAGTTTATTCTCGTGGAGAGGTTCGGTCACTGAAGCTTTCTTT. This codes for CASSLFSWRGSVTEAFF. The chain carries TRBV28 and TRBJ1-1; D is undetermined. The CDR3 is made up of 17 amino acids. Germline loops: CDR1 MDHEN, CDR2 SYDVKM. V lost 1 base to trimming and J lost 4 bases, with 19 bases between them.

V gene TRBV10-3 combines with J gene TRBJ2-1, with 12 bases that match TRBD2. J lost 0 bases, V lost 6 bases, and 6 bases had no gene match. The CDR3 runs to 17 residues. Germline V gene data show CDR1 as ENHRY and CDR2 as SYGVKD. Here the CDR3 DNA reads TGTGCCATCAGCCCGGGACTAGCGGGTAACTCCTACAATGAGCAGTTCTTC. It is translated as CAISPGLAGNSYNEQFF.

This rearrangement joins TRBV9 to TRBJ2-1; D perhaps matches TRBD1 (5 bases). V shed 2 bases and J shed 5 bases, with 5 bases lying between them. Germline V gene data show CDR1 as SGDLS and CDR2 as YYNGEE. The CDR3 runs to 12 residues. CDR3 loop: CASSVRDNEQFF. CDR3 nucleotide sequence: TGTGCCAGCAGCGTCAGGGACAATGAGCAGTTCTTC. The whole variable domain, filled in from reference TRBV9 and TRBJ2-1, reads DSGVTQTPKHLITATGQRVTLRCSPRSGDLSVYWYQQSLDQGLQFLIQYYNGEERAKGNILERFSAQQFPDLHSELNLSSLELGDSALYFCASSVRDNEQFFGPGTRLTVL.

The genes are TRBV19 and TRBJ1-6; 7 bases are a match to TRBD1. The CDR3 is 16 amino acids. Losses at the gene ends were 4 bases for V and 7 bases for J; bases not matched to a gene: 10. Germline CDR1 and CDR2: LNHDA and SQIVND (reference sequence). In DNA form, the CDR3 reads TGTGCCAGTAGTACCCTGACAGGGAGTAGCAATTCACCCCTCCACTTT. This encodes CASSTLTGSSNSPLHF.

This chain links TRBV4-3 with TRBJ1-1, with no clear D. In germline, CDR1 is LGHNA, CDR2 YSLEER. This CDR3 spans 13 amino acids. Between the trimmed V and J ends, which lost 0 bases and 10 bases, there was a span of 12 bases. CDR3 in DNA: TGCGCCAGCAGCCAAGAACCGGGGTTGGGAGCTTTCTTT. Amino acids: CASSQEPGLGAFF.

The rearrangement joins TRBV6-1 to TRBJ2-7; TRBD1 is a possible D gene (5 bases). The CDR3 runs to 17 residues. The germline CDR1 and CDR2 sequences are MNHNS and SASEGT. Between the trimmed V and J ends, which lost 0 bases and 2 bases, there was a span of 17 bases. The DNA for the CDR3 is TGTGCCAGCAGTGAAGCGAGTGGCAGGGCCTCCCCCTACGAGCAGTACTTC. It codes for CASSEASGRASPYEQYF.

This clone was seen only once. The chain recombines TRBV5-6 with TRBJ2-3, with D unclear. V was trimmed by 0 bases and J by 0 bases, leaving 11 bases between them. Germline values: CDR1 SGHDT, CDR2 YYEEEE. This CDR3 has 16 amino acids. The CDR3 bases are TGTGCCAGCAGCTTGGGTCGTCTCCCTAGCACAGATACGCAGTATTTT. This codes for CASSLGRLPSTDTQYF.

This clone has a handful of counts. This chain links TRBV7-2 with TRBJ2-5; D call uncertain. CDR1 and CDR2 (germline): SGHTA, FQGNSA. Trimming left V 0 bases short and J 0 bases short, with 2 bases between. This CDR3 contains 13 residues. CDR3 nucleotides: TGTGCCAGCAGCTTAGCTAACCAAGAGACCCAGTACTTC. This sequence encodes CASSLANQETQYF.

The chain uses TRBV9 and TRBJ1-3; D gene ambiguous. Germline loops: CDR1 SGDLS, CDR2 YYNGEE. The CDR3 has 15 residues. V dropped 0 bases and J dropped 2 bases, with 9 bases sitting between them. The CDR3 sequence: CASSVAQAPGNTIYF. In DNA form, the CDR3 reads TGTGCCAGCAGCGTAGCCCAGGCCCCTGGAAACACCATATATTTT.